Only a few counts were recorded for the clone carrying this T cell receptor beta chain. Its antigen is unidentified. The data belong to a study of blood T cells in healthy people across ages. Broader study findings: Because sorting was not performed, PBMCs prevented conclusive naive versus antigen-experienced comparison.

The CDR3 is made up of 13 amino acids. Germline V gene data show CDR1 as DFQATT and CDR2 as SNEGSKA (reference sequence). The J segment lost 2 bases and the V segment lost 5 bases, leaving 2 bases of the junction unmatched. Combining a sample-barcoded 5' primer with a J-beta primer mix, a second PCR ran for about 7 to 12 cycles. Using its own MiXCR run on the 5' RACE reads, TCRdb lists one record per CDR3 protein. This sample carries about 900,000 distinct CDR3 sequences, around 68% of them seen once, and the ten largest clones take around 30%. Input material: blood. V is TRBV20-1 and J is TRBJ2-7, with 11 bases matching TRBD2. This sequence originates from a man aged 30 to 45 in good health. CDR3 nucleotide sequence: TGCAGTGCTCTTAGCGGGGGGGCCTACGAGCAGTACTTC. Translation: CSALSGGAYEQYF.